This T cell receptor (beta chain) was identified in a study of shared clonotypes between healthy human individuals. Regarding the study as a whole: Researchers sampled only blood; tissue repertoires likely differ. The sharing of 5% to 5.5% of naive CD4 clonotypes was seen across a few donors.

TCRdb's copy holds only in-frame clones and misses some; the assay was immunoSEQ multiplex PCR. The sample contains some 2,000,000 clones, approximately 95% of which appear only once. Germline assignment: CDR1 SGHVS and CDR2 FQNEAQ. CDR3 size: 16 residues. The ends were cut back, 5 bases at V and 3 bases at J, with 17 bases in the middle. On this clone: Its matching antigen is unknown.

The sequence derives from a man between 18 and 35 years old in good health. The sequencing sample was made of naive CD4+ T cells sorted from blood. Subset of the sample: CD45RA+ positively selected. J is TRBJ2-1 and V is TRBV7-8; the D gene is possibly TRBD2 (7 bases). CDR3: CASSPGGRGHYNEQFF. The DNA for the CDR3 is TGTGCCAGCAGCCCGGGGGGTCGGGGGCACTACAATGAGCAGTTCTTC.